What follows are 18 T cell receptor beta chains derived from one specimen sequenced in a study of cytomegalovirus exposure and HLA in healthy donors. Amplification used 60 Vbeta primers and 13 Jbeta primers. Profiling relied on immunoSEQ multiplex PCR, and the TCRdb table lists in-frame clones only, not all of them. The sample has roughly 80,000 clones; around 66% are singletons. The specimen sequenced was PBMCs. Receptor source: a man in his fifties or sixties in good health and CMV-seropositive.

The chain combines TRBV27 with TRBJ1-5; 7 bases are shared with TRBD1. Germline V CDR1 and CDR2: MNHEY, SMNVEV (reference sequence). CDR3 size: 14 residues. V trimming: 5 bases; J trimming: 4 bases; junction bases outside the gene matches: 5. For the CDR3, the DNA is TGTGCCAGCAGTATGGACAGGCCTAATCAGCCCCAGCATTTT. Its translation: CASSMDRPNQPQHF.

This chain joins TRBV5-5 and TRBJ1-6; D not resolved. The germline V gene encodes CDR1 SGHKS and CDR2 YYEKEE (reference sequence). The CDR3 covers 14 residues. Trimming removed 0 bases from V and 5 bases from J, with 6 bases in between. The CDR3 sequence: CASSLALNNSPLHF. For the CDR3, the DNA is TGTGCCAGCAGCTTGGCCCTAAATAATTCACCCCTCCACTTT. Drawing the rest from reference TRBV5-5 and TRBJ1-6, the complete variable domain is DAGVTQSPTHLIKTRGQQVTLRCSPISGHKSVSWYQQVLGQGPQFIFQYYEKEERGRGNFPDRFSARQFPNYSSELNVNALLLGDSALYLCASSLALNNSPLHFGNGTRLTVT.

The chain links TRBV6-5 to TRBJ2-5; TRBD1 matches at 7 bases. CDR3 length: 13 residues. Trimming at V came to 4 bases and at J to 6 bases, leaving 5 bases not matched to a gene. Germline-derived CDR1 and CDR2 are MNHEY and SVGAGI. The CDR3 DNA reads TGTGCCAGCAGTTCTGACAGGGCCCAGACCCAGTACTTC. Its protein is CASSSDRAQTQYF.

V usage is TRBV11-2 and J usage is TRBJ2-4, with TRBD1 as a possible D gene (6 bases). The V end was cut by 5 bases, the J end by 6 bases, with 14 bases between. The CDR3 totals 14 residues. Per germline, CDR1 SGHAT and CDR2 FQNNGV. DNA of the CDR3: TGTGCCAGCAGCGCCCCTGGACAGTTAAACATTCAGTACTTC. Amino acid sequence: CASSAPGQLNIQYF.

The chain carries TRBV5-1 and TRBJ2-2, with D perhaps matching TRBD1 (6 bases). In germline, CDR1 is SGHRS, CDR2 YFSETQ. With 4 bases removed from V and 4 bases from J, the gap between germline ends came to 14 bases. The CDR3 is made up of 15 amino acids. The CDR3 protein is CASSGGATTTGELFF. CDR3 bases: TGCGCCAGCAGCGGGGGCGCTACAACCACCGGGGAGCTGTTTTTT.

The rearrangement links TRBV4-2 to TRBJ2-3; 10 bases map to TRBD2. After removal of 4 bases from V and 4 bases from J, the junction contained 5 bases not matched to a gene. CDR3 length: 15 amino acids. The germline V gene encodes CDR1 LGHNA and CDR2 YNFKEQ. The CDR3 loop reads CASSLERGGPDTQYF. The CDR3 DNA reads TGTGCCAGCAGCCTCGAGCGGGGGGGCCCAGATACGCAGTATTTT.

The V gene is TRBV5-4, the J gene TRBJ2-3, with a weak D call TRBD2 (6 bases). V was pared by 3 bases and J by 4 bases, with 12 bases between. Germline CDR1 and CDR2: SGHNT and YYREEE (reference sequence). The CDR3 contains 14 residues. CDR3 sequence reads: CASSYRLEADTQYF. DNA for the CDR3: TGTGCCAGCAGCTACCGACTAGAGGCAGATACGCAGTATTTT.

This chain connects TRBV28 to TRBJ1-6, with D tentatively TRBD1 (6 bases). Germline-derived CDR1 and CDR2 are MDHEN and SYDVKM. V lost 1 base, J lost 11 bases, and 12 bases lay in between. The CDR3 runs 14 residues. The CDR3 region is CASSLLRQGTPLHF. The CDR3 nucleotides read TGTGCCAGCAGTTTATTACGGCAGGGGACACCCCTCCACTTT. Full variable domain (rest looked up from reference TRBV28 and TRBJ1-6): DVKVTQSSRYLVKRTGEKVFLECVQDMDHENMFWYRQDPGLGLRLIYFSYDVKMKEKGDIPEGYSVSREKKERFSLILESASTNQTSMYLCASSLLRQGTPLHFGNGTRLTVT.

The chain is built from TRBV19 and TRBJ1-6; the match to TRBD1 covers 9 bases. CDR3 length equals 15 residues. After removal of 6 bases from V and 8 bases from J, the junction contained 8 bases not matched to a gene. Germline V gene data show CDR1 as LNHDA and CDR2 as SQIVND (reference sequence). The CDR3 coding sequence is TGTGCCAGTAGGGACCCCGGGACAGGGTATTCACCCCTCCACTTT. Protein sequence: CASRDPGTGYSPLHF.

V is TRBV7-8 and J is TRBJ2-1, with TRBD2 matching over 7 bases. Germline CDR1 and CDR2: SGHVS and FQNEAQ. V gave up 1 base and J gave up 7 bases; unmatched junction bases: 7. CDR3 length equals 15 residues. The CDR3 sequence: CASSLVVLAWNEQFF. For the CDR3, the DNA is TGTGCCAGCAGCTTAGTGGTACTAGCGTGGAATGAGCAGTTCTTC.

J is TRBJ2-5 and V is TRBV7-2, with D perhaps matching TRBD2 (7 bases). The J call may be in error: the DNA end matches TRBJ2-7 better. The CDR3 is 16 amino acids. In germline, CDR1 is SGHTA, CDR2 FQGNSA. This chain's CDR3 is CASSPIGGGSSYEQYF. The DNA for the CDR3 is TGTGCCAGCAGCCCTATAGGGGGAGGGAGCTCCTACGAGCAGTACTTC.

V gene TRBV11-2 combines with J gene TRBJ1-6; 7 bases are a match to TRBD1. V shed 4 bases, J shed 8 bases, and the junction held 11 bases outside the gene matches. Germline CDR1 and CDR2: SGHAT and FQNNGV. CDR3 size: 16 residues. The CDR3 spells CASSSPTGTRDSPLHF. The DNA for the CDR3 is TGTGCCAGCAGCTCCCCGACAGGGACTAGGGATTCACCCCTCCACTTT.

Worth noting for this clone: The CDR3 does not end in the conserved phenylalanine or tryptophan, so this is likely a read error. The J gene is TRBJ1-6, the V gene TRBV4-1; a weak D match, TRBD1 (6 bases). Per the germline V gene, CDR1 is MGHRA and CDR2 is YSYEKL. The CDR3 length is 17 residues. V was shortened by 0 bases and J by 3 bases, with 12 bases between the two germline ends. In nucleotides, the CDR3 is TGCGCCAGCAGCCAAGATCGAGCAGGGGACTATAATTCACCCCTCCACTCT. Translation gives CASSQDRAGDYNSPLHS.

CDR3 amino acids: CASSRGTRKNDEQFF. The CDR3, as DNA: TGTGCCAGCAGCAGGGGGACTAGGAAAAACGATGAGCAGTTCTTC. This chain connects TRBV28 to TRBJ2-1, with TRBD2 as a possible D gene (8 bases). Germline V lookup: CDR1 MDHEN, CDR2 SYDVKM. V was trimmed by 6 bases and J by 8 bases, leaving 20 bases between them. CDR3 length: 15 residues. Using reference TRBV28 and TRBJ2-1 for the parts outside the CDR3, the full variable domain is DVKVTQSSRYLVKRTGEKVFLECVQDMDHENMFWYRQDPGLGLRLIYFSYDVKMKEKGDIPEGYSVSREKKERFSLILESASTNQTSMYLCASSRGTRKNDEQFFGPGTRLTVL.

The rearrangement joins TRBV19 to TRBJ2-1, with 7 bases lining up with TRBD2. Germline trimming cut 1 base from V and 4 bases from J; bases unmatched to any gene: 13. Germline CDR1 reads LNHDA; CDR2 reads SQIVND (reference sequence). The CDR3 runs to 18 residues. The DNA of the CDR3 is TGTGCCAGTAGTATAGCGGGCTTTCCGGGAGGATCTTACAATGAGCAGTTCTTC. It codes for CASSIAGFPGGSYNEQFF.

A single count supports this clone. This sequence joins TRBV2 and TRBJ1-5; 8 bases align to TRBD1. The V and J ends lost 3 bases and 4 bases, in that order; junction bases with no gene match: 8. Germline V gives CDR1 SNHLY, CDR2 FYNNEI. The CDR3 sequence is 16 residues long. In nucleotides, the CDR3 is TGTGCCAGCAGTGACGGACAGGGCAGAGTTAATCAGCCCCAGCATTTT. It yields the protein CASSDGQGRVNQPQHF. Drawing the rest from reference TRBV2 and TRBJ1-5, the complete variable domain is EPEVTQTPSHQVTQMGQEVILRCVPISNHLYFYWYRQILGQKVEFLVSFYNNEISEKSEIFDDQFSVERPDGSNFTLKIRSTKLEDSAMYFCASSDGQGRVNQPQHFGDGTRLSIL.

V gene TRBV19 combines with J gene TRBJ2-7, with D maybe TRBD2 (6 bases). Germline assignment: CDR1 LNHDA and CDR2 SQIVND (reference sequence). V was cut by 5 bases and J by 7 bases, with 15 bases left in between. CDR3 length equals 13 residues. Here the CDR3 reads CASSSRSAGEQYF. In nucleotides, the CDR3 is TGTGCCAGTAGTTCGCGGTCCGCGGGGGAGCAGTACTTC.

The V gene is TRBV27, the J gene TRBJ2-7; D possibly corresponds to TRBD1 (6 bases). This CDR3 contains 15 residues. Per germline, CDR1 MNHEY and CDR2 SMNVEV (reference sequence). The V and J ends lost 5 bases and 3 bases respectively, with 17 bases between them. The CDR3 loop reads CASSPTGPLYYEQYF. The CDR3 DNA reads as TGTGCCAGCAGTCCAACAGGGCCTCTCTACTACGAGCAGTACTTC.